The clone carrying this T cell receptor beta chain was seen a handful of times. Its cognate antigen is unknown. Per germline, CDR1 LGHNT and CDR2 FRNRAP. V was pared by 3 bases and J by 8 bases, with 9 bases of the junction left unmatched. The CDR3 totals 15 residues. TCRdb ran MiXCR on the reads and lists one entry per CDR3 protein. There are around 100,000 distinct CDR3 sequences in the sample; about 9.5% occur only once, and roughly 29% lies in the top ten. This record comes from a study of T cell repertoires in cytomegalovirus infection. About the study: Matching HLA type, along with CMV infection, was indicated by public TCR beta signatures. The study's findings and limits: Summed frequency of public TCR beta families distinguished CMV carriers with the relevant HLA.

The chain employs TRBV12-5 and TRBJ2-1; 8 nucleotides match TRBD2. What was sequenced was PBMCs, sequenced either directly or after in vitro stimulation (not recorded which). This clonotype was obtained from a human donor in good health (CMV status not recorded). Some clones in this sample may be carry-over from other donors' samples. The CDR3 protein is CASGFRTSSSDEQFF. In DNA form, the CDR3 reads TGTGCTAGTGGTTTCCGGACTAGCTCTTCGGATGAGCAGTTCTTC.